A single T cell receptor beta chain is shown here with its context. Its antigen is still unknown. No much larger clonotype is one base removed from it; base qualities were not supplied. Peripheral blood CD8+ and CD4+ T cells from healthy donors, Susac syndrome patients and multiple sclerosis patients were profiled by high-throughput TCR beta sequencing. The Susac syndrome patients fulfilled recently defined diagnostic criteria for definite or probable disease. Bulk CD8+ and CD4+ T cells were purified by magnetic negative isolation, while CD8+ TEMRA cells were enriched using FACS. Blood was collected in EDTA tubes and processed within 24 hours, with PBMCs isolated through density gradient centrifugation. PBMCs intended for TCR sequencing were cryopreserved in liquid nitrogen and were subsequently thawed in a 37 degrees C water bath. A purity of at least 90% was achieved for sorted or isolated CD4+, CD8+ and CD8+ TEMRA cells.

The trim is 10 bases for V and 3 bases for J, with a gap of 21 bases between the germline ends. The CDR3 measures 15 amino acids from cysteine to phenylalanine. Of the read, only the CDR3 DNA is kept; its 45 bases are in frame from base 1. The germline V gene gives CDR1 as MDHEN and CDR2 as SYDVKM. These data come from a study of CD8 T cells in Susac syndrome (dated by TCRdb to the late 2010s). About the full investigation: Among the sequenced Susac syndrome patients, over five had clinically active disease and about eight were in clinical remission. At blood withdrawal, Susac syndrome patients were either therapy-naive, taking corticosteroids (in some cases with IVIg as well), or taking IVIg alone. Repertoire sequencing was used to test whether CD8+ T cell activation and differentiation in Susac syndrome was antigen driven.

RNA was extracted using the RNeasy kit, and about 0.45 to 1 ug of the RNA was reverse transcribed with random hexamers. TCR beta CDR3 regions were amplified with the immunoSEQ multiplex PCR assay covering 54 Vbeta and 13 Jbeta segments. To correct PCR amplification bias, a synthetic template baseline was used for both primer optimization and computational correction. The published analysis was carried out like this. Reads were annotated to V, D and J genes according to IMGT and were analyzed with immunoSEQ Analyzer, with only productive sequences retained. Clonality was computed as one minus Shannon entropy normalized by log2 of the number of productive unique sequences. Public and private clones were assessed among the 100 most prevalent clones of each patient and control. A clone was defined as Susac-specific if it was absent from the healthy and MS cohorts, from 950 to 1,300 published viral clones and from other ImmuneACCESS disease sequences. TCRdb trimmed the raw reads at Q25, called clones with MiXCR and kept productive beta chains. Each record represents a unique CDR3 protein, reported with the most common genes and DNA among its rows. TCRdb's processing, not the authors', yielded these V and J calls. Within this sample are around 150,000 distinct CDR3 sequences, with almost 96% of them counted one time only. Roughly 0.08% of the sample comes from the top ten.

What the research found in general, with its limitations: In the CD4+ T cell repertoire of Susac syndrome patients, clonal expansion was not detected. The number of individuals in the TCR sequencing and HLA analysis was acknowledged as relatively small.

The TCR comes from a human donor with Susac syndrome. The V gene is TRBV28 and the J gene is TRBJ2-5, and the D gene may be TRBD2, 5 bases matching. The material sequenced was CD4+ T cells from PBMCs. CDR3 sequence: CATYPRGVFEETQYF. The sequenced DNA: TGTGCCACCTACCCTCGGGGAGTCTTTGAAGAGACCCAGTACTTC.